This TCR beta chain was documented in a study of cytomegalovirus exposure and HLA in healthy donors. Germline V lookup: CDR1 MNHNS, CDR2 SASEGT. The V gene end was trimmed by 7 bases and the J gene end by 4 bases; junction bases not matched to a gene: 7. This CDR3 comprises 15 residues. This PCR relied on a set of 60 Vbeta primers and 13 Jbeta primers. Profiling relied on immunoSEQ multiplex PCR, and the TCRdb table lists in-frame clones only, not all of them. The data contain roughly 63,000 clones, around 75% of them singletons. This clonotype was obtained from a woman between 35 and 50 years old in good health and CMV-seropositive. Sequenced: PBMCs. The rearrangement links TRBV6-1 to TRBJ1-5; 10 positions match TRBD1. CDR3 DNA: TGTGCCAGCACTCAAGGACAGGGGGGAAATCAGCCCCAGCATTTT. Amino acid sequence: CASTQGQGGNQPQHF.